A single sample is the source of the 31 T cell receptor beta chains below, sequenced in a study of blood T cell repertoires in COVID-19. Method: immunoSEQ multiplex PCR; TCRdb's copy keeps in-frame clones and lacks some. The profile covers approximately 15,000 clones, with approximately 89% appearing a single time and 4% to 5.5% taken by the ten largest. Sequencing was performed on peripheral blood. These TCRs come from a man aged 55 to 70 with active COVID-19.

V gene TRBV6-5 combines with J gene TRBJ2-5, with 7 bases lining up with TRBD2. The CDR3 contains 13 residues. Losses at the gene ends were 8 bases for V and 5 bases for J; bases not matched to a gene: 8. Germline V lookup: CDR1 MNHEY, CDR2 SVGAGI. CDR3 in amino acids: CASATGGLETQYF. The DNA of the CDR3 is TGTGCCAGCGCGACGGGGGGTCTCGAGACCCAGTACTTC.

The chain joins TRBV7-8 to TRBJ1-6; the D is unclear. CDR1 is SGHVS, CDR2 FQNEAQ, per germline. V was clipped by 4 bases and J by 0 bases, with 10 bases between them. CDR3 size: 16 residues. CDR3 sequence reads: CASSSFGSSYNSPLHF. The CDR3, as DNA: TGTGCCAGCAGCTCCTTCGGGAGCTCCTATAATTCACCCCTCCACTTT.

CDR3 loop: CASSLGGSGLHEKLFF. CDR3 sequence (DNA): TGTGCCAGCAGTCTAGGGGGAAGCGGACTGCATGAAAAACTGTTTTTT. The J gene is TRBJ1-4, the V gene TRBV7-7; TRBD1 might be the D (6 bases). Germline CDR1 and CDR2: SSHAT and FNYEAQ (reference sequence). V lost 6 bases and J lost 6, with 20 bases in between. CDR3 size: 16 residues. The whole variable domain, remainder taken from reference TRBV7-7 and TRBJ1-4, is GAGVSQSPRYKVTKRGQDVTLRCDPISSHATLYWYQQALGQGPEFLTYFNYEAQPDKSGLPSDRFSAERPEGSISTLTIQRTEQRDSAMYRCASSLGGSGLHEKLFFGSGTQLSVL.

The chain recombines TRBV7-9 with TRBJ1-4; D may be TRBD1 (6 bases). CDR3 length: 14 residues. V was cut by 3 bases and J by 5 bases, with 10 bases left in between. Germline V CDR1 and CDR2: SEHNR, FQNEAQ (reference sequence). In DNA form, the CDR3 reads TGTGCCAGCAGCTTCGGACAGATCAATGAAAAACTGTTTTTT. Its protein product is CASSFGQINEKLFF.

The CDR3 protein is CASSFQGAPEYV. CDR3 DNA: TGTGCCAGCAGTTTTCAGGGGGCGCCGGAGTACGTC. The V call is TRBV28, the J call TRBJ2-7; TRBD1 matches 8 bases. CDR3 length: 12 amino acids. Trimming at V came to 3 bases and at J to 11 bases, leaving 6 bases not matched to a gene. The germline V gene has CDR1 MDHEN and CDR2 SYDVKM.

DNA for the CDR3: TGCGCCAGCAGCGGGGGACAGTCAGGAACCCAGTACTTC. Translated, it gives CASSGGQSGTQYF. This rearrangement joins TRBV5-1 to TRBJ2-5; TRBD1 matches at 7 bases. V lost 4 bases to trimming and J lost 8 bases; unmatched junction nucleotides: 8. The germline CDR1 and CDR2 sequences are SGHRS and YFSETQ. CDR3 length: 13 residues.

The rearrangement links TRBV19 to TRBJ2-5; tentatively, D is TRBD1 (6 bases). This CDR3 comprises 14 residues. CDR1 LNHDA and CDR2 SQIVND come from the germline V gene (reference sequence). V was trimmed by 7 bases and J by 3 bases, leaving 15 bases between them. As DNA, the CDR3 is TGTGCCAGTACGGAGCAGGGGCCCGAAGAGACCCAGTACTTC. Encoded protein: CASTEQGPEETQYF.

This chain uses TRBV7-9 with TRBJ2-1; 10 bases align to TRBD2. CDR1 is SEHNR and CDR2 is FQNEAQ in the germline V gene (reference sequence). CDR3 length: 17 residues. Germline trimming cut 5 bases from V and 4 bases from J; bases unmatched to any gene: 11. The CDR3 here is CASSRGVVAGGYNEQFF. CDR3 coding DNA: TGTGCCAGCAGCCGCGGAGTTGTAGCGGGGGGATACAATGAGCAGTTCTTC.

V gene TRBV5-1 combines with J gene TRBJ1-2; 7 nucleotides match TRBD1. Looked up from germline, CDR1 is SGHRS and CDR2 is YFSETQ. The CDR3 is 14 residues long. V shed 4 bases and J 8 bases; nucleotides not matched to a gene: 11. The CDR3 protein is CASSGPQGLFGYTF. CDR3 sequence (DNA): TGCGCCAGCAGCGGACCACAGGGGCTCTTCGGCTACACCTTC.

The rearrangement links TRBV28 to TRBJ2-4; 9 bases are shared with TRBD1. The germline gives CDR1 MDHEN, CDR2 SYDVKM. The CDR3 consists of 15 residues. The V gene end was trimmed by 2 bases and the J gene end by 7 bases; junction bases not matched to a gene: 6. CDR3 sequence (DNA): TGTGCCAGCAGTTTAACCGGACAGGGGTGGAACATTCAGTACTTC. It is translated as CASSLTGQGWNIQYF. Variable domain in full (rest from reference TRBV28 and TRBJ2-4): DVKVTQSSRYLVKRTGEKVFLECVQDMDHENMFWYRQDPGLGLRLIYFSYDVKMKEKGDIPEGYSVSREKKERFSLILESASTNQTSMYLCASSLTGQGWNIQYFGAGTRLSVL.

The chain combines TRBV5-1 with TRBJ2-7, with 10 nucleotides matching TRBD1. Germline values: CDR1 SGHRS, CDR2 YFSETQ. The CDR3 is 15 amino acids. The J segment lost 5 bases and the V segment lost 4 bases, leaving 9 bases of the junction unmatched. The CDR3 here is CASSRGPGQGNEQYV. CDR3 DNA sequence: TGCGCCAGCAGCAGGGGACCGGGACAGGGGAACGAGCAGTACGTC.

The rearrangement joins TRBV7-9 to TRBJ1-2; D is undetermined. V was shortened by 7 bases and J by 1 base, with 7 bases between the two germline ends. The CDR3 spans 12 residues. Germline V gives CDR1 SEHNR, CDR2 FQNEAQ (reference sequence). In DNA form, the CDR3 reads TGTGCCAGCATGGAGGGTAACTATGGCTACACCTTC. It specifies CASMEGNYGYTF.

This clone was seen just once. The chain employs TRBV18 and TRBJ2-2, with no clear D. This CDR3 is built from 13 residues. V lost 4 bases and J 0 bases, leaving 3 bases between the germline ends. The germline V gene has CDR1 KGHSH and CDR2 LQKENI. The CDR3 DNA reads TGTGCCAGCTCACTCGCGAACACCGGGGAGCTGTTTTTT. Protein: CASSLANTGELFF.

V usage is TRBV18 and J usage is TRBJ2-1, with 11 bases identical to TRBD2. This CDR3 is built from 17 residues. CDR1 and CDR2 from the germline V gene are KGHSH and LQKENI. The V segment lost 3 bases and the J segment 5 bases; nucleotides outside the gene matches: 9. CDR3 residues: CASSPQTGLAVDNEQFF. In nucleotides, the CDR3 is TGTGCCAGCTCACCCCAAACGGGACTAGCGGTAGACAATGAGCAGTTCTTC.

Here the CDR3 DNA reads TGTGCCAGCAGCCAAGTGCAGGCAACTAATGAAAAACTGTTTTTT. It translates to CASSQVQATNEKLFF. The chain combines TRBV3-1 (or the pseudogene TRBV3-2) with TRBJ1-4; no firm D call. The CDR3 is 15 amino acids. CDR1 LGHDT and CDR2 YNNKEL come from the germline V gene (reference sequence). V lost 1 base, J lost 0 bases, and 6 bases lay in between.

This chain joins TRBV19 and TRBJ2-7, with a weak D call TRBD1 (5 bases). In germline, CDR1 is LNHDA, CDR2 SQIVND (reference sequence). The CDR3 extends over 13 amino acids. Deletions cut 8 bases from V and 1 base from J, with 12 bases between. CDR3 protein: CASQDRDSYEQYV. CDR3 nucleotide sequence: TGTGCCAGTCAAGACAGAGATTCCTACGAGCAGTACGTC.

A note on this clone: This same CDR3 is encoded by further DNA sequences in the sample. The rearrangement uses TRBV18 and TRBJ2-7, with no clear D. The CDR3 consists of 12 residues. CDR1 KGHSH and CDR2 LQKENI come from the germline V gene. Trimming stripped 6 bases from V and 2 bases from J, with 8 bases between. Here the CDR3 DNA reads TGTGCCAGCTCTCCAGGCCCCTACGAGCAGTACTTC. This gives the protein CASSPGPYEQYF.

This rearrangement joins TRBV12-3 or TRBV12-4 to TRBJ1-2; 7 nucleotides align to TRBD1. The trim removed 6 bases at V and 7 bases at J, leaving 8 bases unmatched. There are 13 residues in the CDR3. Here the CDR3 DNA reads TGTGCCAGCAGACCACGACAGGGTATTGGCTACACCTTC. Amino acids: CASRPRQGIGYTF.

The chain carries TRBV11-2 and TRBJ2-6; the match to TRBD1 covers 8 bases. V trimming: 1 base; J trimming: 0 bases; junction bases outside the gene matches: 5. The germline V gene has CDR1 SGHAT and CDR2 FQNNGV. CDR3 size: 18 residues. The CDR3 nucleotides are TGTGCCAGCAGCTTAGGAGTGACAGGGGTCTCTGGGGCCAACGTCCTGACTTTC. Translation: CASSLGVTGVSGANVLTF.

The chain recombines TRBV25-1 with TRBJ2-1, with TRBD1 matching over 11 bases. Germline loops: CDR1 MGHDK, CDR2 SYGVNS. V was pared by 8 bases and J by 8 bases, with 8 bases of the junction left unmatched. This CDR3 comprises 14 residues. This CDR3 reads CASSRTGGAYEQFF. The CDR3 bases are TGTGCCAGCTCTCGGACAGGGGGCGCGTATGAGCAGTTCTTC. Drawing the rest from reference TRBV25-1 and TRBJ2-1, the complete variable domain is EADIYQTPRYLVIGTGKKITLECSQTMGHDKMYWYQQDPGMELHLIHYSYGVNSTEKGDLSSESTVSRIRTEHFPLTLESARPSHTSQYLCASSRTGGAYEQFFGPGTRLTVL.

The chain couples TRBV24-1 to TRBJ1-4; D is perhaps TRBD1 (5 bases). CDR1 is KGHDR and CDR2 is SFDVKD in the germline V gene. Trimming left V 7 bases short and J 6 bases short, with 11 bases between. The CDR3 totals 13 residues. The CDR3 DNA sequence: TGTGCCACCAGGGAACAGGCTGATGAAAAACTGTTTTTT. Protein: CATREQADEKLFF.

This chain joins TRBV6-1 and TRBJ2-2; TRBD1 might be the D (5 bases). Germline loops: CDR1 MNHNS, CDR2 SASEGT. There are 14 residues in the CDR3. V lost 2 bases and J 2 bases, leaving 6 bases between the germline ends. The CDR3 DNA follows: TGTGCCAGCAGTGAACAGGGAAACACCGGGGAGCTGTTTTTT. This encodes CASSEQGNTGELFF.

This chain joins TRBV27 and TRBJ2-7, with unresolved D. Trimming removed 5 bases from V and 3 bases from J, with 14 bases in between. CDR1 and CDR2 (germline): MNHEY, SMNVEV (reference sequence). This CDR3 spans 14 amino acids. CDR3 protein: CASSPRRVDYEQYV. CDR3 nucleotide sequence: TGTGCCAGCAGTCCCCGACGGGTCGACTACGAGCAGTACGTC.

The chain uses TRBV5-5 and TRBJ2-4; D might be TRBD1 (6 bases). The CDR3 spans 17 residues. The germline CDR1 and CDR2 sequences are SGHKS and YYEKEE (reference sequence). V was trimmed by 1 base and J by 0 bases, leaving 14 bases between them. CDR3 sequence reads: CASSLQTGRIAKNIQYF. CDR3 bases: TGTGCCAGCAGCTTGCAAACAGGGCGTATAGCCAAAAACATTCAGTACTTC. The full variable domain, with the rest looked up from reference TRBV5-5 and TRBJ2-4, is DAGVTQSPTHLIKTRGQQVTLRCSPISGHKSVSWYQQVLGQGPQFIFQYYEKEERGRGNFPDRFSARQFPNYSSELNVNALLLGDSALYLCASSLQTGRIAKNIQYFGAGTRLSVL.

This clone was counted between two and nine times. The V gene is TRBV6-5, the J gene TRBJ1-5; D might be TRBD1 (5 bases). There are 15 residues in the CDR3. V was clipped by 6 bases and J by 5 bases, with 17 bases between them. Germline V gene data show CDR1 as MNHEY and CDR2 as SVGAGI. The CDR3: CASSGGSGGDQPQHF. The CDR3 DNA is TGTGCCAGCAGCGGGGGTAGTGGTGGCGATCAGCCCCAGCATTTT.

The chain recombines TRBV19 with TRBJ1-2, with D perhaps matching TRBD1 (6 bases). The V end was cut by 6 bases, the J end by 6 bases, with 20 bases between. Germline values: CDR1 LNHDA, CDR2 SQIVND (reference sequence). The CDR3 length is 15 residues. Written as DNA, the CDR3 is TGTGCCAGTAGAACTACAGGGAGCGGGATTAATGGCTACACCTTC. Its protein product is CASRTTGSGINGYTF.

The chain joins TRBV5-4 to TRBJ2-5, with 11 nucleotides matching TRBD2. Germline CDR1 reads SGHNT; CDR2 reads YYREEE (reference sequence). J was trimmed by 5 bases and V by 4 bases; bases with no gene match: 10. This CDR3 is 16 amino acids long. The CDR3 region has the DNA TGTGCCAGCAGCCTCCCAGGGGCTAGCGGGGGGGAGACCCAGTACTTC. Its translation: CASSLPGASGGETQYF.

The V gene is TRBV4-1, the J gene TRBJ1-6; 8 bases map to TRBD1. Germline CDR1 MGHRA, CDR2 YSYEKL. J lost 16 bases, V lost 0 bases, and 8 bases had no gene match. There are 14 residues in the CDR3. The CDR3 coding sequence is TGCGCCAGCAGCCAAGACCCCGTGAGACAGGGGCTCCACTTT. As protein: CASSQDPVRQGLHF.

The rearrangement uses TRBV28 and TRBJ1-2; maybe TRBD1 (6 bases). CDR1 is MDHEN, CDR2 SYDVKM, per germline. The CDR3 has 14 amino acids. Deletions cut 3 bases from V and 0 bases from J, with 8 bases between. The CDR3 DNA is TGTGCCAGCAGTTTGGGACACGCTAACTATGGCTACACCTTC. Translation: CASSLGHANYGYTF.

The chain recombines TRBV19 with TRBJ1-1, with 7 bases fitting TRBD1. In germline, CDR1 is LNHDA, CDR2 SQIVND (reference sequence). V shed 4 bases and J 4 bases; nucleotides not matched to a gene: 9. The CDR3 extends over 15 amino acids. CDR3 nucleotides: TGTGCCAGTAGTACTTGGACAGGCCCCGGCACTGAAGCTTTCTTT. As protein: CASSTWTGPGTEAFF.

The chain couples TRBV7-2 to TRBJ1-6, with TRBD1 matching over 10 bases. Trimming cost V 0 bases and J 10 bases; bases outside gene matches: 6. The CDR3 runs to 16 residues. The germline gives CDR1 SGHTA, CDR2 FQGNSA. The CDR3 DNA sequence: TGTGCCAGCAGCTTAGCACCGGGACAGGGGAGGTCACCCCTCCACTTT. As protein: CASSLAPGQGRSPLHF.